This is a list of T cell receptor beta chains from one sample in a study of response to subunit inactivated influenza vaccine. Using its own MiXCR run on the RT-PCR reads, TCRdb lists one record per CDR3 protein. The table shows 860,000 or so distinct CDR3 sequences, with around 21% occurring only once. Material: PBMCs from blood, obtained about 5 days after vaccination. The receptors stem from a man in his fifties who received an inactivated influenza vaccine. CDR3s include the opening cysteine and the closing phenylalanine or tryptophan. Fields, in order: V gene, clone size, J gene, D gene, CDR3 protein, CDR3 DNA. The D gene is left open where the match is weak. Clone size is shown for a subset of rows, as once, few, many or a class of expanded clone.

>TRBV2|few|TRBJ2-5|NA
CASSDRDIQETQYF
TGTGCCAGCAGTGACAGGGACATCCAAGAGACCCAGTACTTC
>TRBV28|few|TRBJ2-7|NA
CASRNAAYEQYF
TGTGCCAGCCGTAATGCCGCATACGAGCAGTACTTC
>TRBV12-3/TRBV12-4|NA|TRBJ2-2|TRBD2
CASTIGLAVTGELFF
TGTGCCAGCACCATCGGACTAGCCGTCACCGGGGAGCTGTTTTTT
>TRBV20-1|few|TRBJ2-1|TRBD2
CSASSGSYAEQFF
TGCAGTGCTAGTAGCGGGAGTTATGCTGAGCAGTTCTTC
>TRBV12-3/TRBV12-4|few|TRBJ1-5|TRBD1
CATSSDRVGQPQHF
TGTGCCACGTCGTCAGACAGGGTCGGCCAGCCCCAGCATTTT
>TRBV4-2|NA|TRBJ1-6|NA
CASSQEEGRVSPLHF
TGTGCCAGCAGCCAAGAGGAGGGGAGGGTTTCACCCCTCCACTTT
>TRBV5-1|NA|TRBJ1-1|NA
CASSLGQLKGGEAFF
TGCGCCAGCAGCTTAGGACAGCTCAAAGGGGGTGAAGCTTTCTTT
>TRBV3-1|NA|TRBJ2-5|TRBD2
CASSQGLAGSGAETQYF
TGTGCCAGCAGCCAAGGGCTAGCGGGATCCGGAGCGGAGACCCAGTACTTC
>TRBV4-1|few|TRBJ2-6|NA
CASSQVMFPGANVLTF
TGCGCCAGCAGCCAAGTCATGTTCCCTGGGGCCAACGTCCTGACTTTC
>TRBV28|NA|TRBJ1-5|NA
CASSGISGGYSNQPQHF
TGTGCCAGCAGTGGGATCTCGGGGGGATATAGCAATCAGCCCCAGCATTTT
>TRBV7-2|many|TRBJ2-1|NA
CASSLVEGKDNEQFF
TGTGCCAGCAGCTTAGTGGAGGGAAAGGACAATGAGCAGTTCTTC
>TRBV24-1|NA|TRBJ2-1|NA
CATSDPGKNNEQFF
TGTGCCACCAGTGATCCCGGCAAAAACAATGAGCAGTTCTTC
>TRBV6-1|NA|TRBJ2-3|NA
CANSRNGFADTQYF
TGTGCCAACTCACGGAACGGCTTTGCAGATACGCAGTATTTT
>TRBV15|few|TRBJ2-2|TRBD2
CATSREGAGDTGELFF
TGTGCCACCAGCAGAGAAGGTGCGGGGGACACCGGGGAGCTGTTTTTT
>TRBV28|NA|TRBJ2-2|TRBD2
CASIKGRVISPGELFF
TGTGCCAGCATCAAGGGGAGGGTGATTAGTCCCGGGGAGCTGTTTTTT
>TRBV10-3|NA|TRBJ2-1|NA
CAISGSLPQQGGGNEQFF
TGTGCCATCAGTGGCTCTCTCCCCCAGCAGGGGGGTGGCAATGAGCAGTTCTTC
>TRBV12-3/TRBV12-4|once|TRBJ2-3|NA
CASNNVRGAHGSFYTDTQYF
TGTGCCAGCAACAACGTAAGAGGGGCGCATGGTTCCTTCTACACAGATACGCAGTATTTT
>TRBV19|NA|TRBJ2-2|NA
CASSTSLSGELFF
TGTGCCAGTAGCACCTCACTTAGTGGGGAGCTGTTTTTT
>TRBV7-8|NA|TRBJ2-7|TRBD2
CASSLGWLAGVGEQYF
TGTGCCAGCAGCTTAGGCTGGCTAGCGGGAGTAGGGGAGCAGTACTTC
>TRBV5-1|NA|TRBJ1-1|NA
CASSLPSQNTEAFF
TGCGCCAGCAGCTTGCCATCCCAGAACACTGAAGCTTTCTTT
>TRBV10-3|few|TRBJ2-5|TRBD2
CAISASWASGSLALQETQYF
TGTGCCATCAGTGCAAGCTGGGCTAGCGGGAGTCTTGCCCTCCAAGAGACCCAGTACTTC
>TRBV4-1|few|TRBJ2-2|NA
CASSQTGGPDGELFF
TGCGCCAGCAGCCAAACCGGGGGTCCCGACGGGGAGCTGTTTTTT
>TRBV12-3/TRBV12-4|many|TRBJ2-1|TRBD2
CASSSPTSGSGYEQFF
TGTGCCAGCAGTTCACCGACTAGCGGGAGTGGTTATGAGCAGTTCTTC
>TRBV6-5|few|TRBJ2-1|NA
CASSYVQLSGEQFF
TGTGCCAGCAGTTACGTCCAACTCTCGGGAGAGCAGTTCTTC
>TRBV9|NA|TRBJ1-6|NA
CASSVADISPLHF
TGTGCCAGCAGCGTAGCGGATATTTCACCCCTCCACTTT